This T cell receptor beta chain was captured by sequencing in a study of blood T cell repertoires in COVID-19. As for the study in general: Acute-phase and convalescent COVID-19 samples originated in the United States, Italy and Spain.

Seattle enrolled patients during active infection and tracked them longitudinally. Sequencing used immunoSEQ multiplex PCR; TCRdb keeps in-frame clones, though not all of them. The sample carries hundreds of thousands of clones, roughly nine tenths recorded once. Turning to this clone: This sample also contains other DNA sequences that code for the same CDR3.

Per germline, CDR1 SGHRS and CDR2 YFSETQ. There are 15 residues in the CDR3. V dropped 1 base and J dropped 0 bases, with 8 bases sitting between them. This receptor was obtained from a woman aged 50 to 60 with COVID-19, enrolled during active disease. Sequencing was performed on peripheral blood. This chain uses TRBV5-1 with TRBJ1-5; a possible D gene is TRBD1 (5 bases). CDR3 sequence (DNA): TGCGCCAGCAGCTTGACAGGAGATAGCAATCAGCCCCAGCATTTT. Its protein product is CASSLTGDSNQPQHF.